This TCR beta chain was obtained from a study of T cell responses to AZD1222 COVID-19 vaccine. The study's findings and limits: Of spike-specific TCRs, nearly half reportedly target regions left unmutated in variants. Donors, mostly white British, included more females; clonal diversity was possibly underestimated. Spike-specific TCR repertoires showed rising breadth and depth after two AZD1222 doses.

On this clone: Its cognate antigen is unknown.

Profiled with immunoSEQ multiplex PCR; TCRdb holds only in-frame clones, not every one. In the table there are 85,000 to 120,000 clones, more than 85% of which are singletons. Trimming removed 5 bases from V and 3 bases from J, with 11 bases in between. In germline, CDR1 is MNHEY, CDR2 SVGAGI. This CDR3 has 15 residues. The receptor comes from an adult in good health. The sequencing here drew on peripheral blood, taken on day 0 of AZD1222 vaccination. The rearrangement links TRBV6-5 to TRBJ1-6; D not resolved. In nucleotides, the CDR3 is TGTGCCAGCAGTCTGTCGGGGATCTATAATTCACCCCTCCACTTT. Protein product: CASSLSGIYNSPLHF.